This T cell receptor (beta chain) is from a study of pediatric ulcerative colitis. Study as a whole: Over five patients showed pancolitis and two showed left-sided colitis. Findings and caveats of the study: Two patients had blood samples with substantially reduced template counts.

The rectum was sampled with one to two pinch biopsies at colonoscopy. The CDR3 has 12 amino acids. Sequencing was at survey level. Samples were sequenced at Survey level, maximum 500,000 reads. Sequencing was performed with immunoSEQ multiplex PCR; in TCRdb, only in-frame clones are kept and a portion is missing. The sample yields more than 15,000 clones, just under 75% seen once. Remarks on this clone: The antigen is undetermined.

Source material: gut tissue. The genes are TRBV21-1 and TRBJ1-1; the table calls TRBD1, which could not be checked here. TRBV21-1 is marked as a pseudogene. The TCR sequence derives from a girl aged 5 to 17 with moderate ulcerative colitis. CDR3 DNA: TGTGCCAGCACCTCAGGGGTCACTGAAGCTTTCTTT. This translates into CASTSGVTEAFF.